This T cell receptor (beta chain) was observed in a study of stem cell transplantation in POMP-related autoinflammatory disease. Points from the study as a whole: Across all analyzed T-cell subsets, patients with PRAID tended toward reduced diversity and increased clonality.

Libraries were prepared by immunoSEQ multiplex PCR; TCRdb keeps only in-frame clonotypes and omits some of them. Here the sample spans some 30,000 clones, around 88% being singletons. Trimming pared 4 bases from V and 7 bases from J, leaving 11 bases between. The CDR3 covers 11 residues. CDR1 is DFQATT and CDR2 is SNEGSKA in the germline V gene (reference sequence). On this clone itself: Its specificity is not known.

This sequence originates from a human donor with POMP-related autoinflammation and immune dysregulation (PRAID). V is TRBV20-1 and J is TRBJ2-7; D is perhaps TRBD2 (5 bases). Sequenced here: CD4+ T cells from PBMCs, sampled before stem cell transplantation. CDR3 sequence reads: CSATSRREQYF. CDR3 DNA sequence: TGCAGTGCTACTAGCAGGAGAGAGCAGTACTTC.